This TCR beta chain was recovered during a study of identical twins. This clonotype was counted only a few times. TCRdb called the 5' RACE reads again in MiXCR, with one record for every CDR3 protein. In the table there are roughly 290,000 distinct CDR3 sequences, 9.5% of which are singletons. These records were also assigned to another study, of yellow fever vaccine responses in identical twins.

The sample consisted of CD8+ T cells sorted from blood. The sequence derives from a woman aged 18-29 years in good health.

The CDR3 region has the DNA TGTGCCAGCAAACGGGTACCCAACTCCTACGAGCAGTACTTC. This codes for CASKRVPNSYEQYF. The chain combines TRBV28 with TRBJ2-7; D is undetermined. Germline V gives CDR1 MDHEN, CDR2 SYDVKM. The CDR3 covers 14 residues. Trimming pared 7 bases from V and 0 bases from J, leaving 13 bases between.